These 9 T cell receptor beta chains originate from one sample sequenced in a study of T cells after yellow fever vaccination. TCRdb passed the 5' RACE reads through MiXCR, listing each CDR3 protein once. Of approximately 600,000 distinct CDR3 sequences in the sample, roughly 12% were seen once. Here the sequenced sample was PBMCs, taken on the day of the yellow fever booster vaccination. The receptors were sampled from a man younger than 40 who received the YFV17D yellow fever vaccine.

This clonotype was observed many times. The CDR3 DNA reads as TGTGCCAGCAGTTTTGGCAGTTTCTACGAGCAGTACTTC. Its protein is CASSFGSFYEQYF. The chain links TRBV12-3 or TRBV12-4 to TRBJ2-7; D is undetermined. With 3 bases removed from V and 3 bases from J, the gap between germline ends came to 9 bases. The CDR3 runs to 13 residues.

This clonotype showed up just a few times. This chain's CDR3 is CASSFGTGINEQFF. CDR3 sequence (DNA): TGTGCCAGCAGCTTCGGGACAGGGATAAATGAGCAGTTCTTC. The rearrangement links TRBV7-2 to TRBJ2-1; the match to TRBD1 covers 9 bases. The V segment lost 3 bases and the J segment 7 bases; nucleotides outside the gene matches: 4. The CDR3 runs 14 residues. Germline CDR1 SGHTA, CDR2 FQGNSA.

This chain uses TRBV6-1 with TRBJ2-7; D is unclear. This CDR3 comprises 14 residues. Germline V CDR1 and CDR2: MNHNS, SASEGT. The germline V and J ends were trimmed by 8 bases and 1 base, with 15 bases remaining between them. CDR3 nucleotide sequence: TGTGCCAGCTCGGCTGGGTTGCGGTCCTACGAGCAGTACTTC. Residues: CASSAGLRSYEQYF.

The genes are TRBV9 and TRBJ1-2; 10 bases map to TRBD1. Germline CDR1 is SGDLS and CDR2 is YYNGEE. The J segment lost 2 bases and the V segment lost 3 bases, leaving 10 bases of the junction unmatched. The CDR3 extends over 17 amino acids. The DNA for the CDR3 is TGTGCCAGCAGCGATAGTCTAACGGGACAGGGGAACTATGGCTACACCTTC. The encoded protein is CASSDSLTGQGNYGYTF.

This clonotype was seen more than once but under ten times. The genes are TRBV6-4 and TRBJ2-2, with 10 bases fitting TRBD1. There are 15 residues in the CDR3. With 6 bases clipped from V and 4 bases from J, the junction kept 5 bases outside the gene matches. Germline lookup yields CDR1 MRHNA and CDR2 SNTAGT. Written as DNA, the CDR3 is TGTGCCAGCAGGCCGGGACAGGGGTTCACCGGGGAGCTGTTTTTT. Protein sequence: CASRPGQGFTGELFF.

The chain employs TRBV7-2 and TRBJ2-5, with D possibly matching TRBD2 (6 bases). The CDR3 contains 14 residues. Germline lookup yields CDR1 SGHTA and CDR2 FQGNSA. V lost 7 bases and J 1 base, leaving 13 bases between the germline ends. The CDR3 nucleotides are TGTGCCAGCAAACCAGGAGGGCCCCAAGAGACCCAGTACTTC. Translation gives CASKPGGPQETQYF. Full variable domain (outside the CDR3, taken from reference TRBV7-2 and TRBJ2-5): GAGVSQSPSNKVTEKGKDVELRCDPISGHTALYWYRQSLGQGLEFLIYFQGNSAPDKSGLPSDRFSAERTGGSVSTLTIQRTQQEDSAVYLCASKPGGPQETQYFGPGTRLLVL.

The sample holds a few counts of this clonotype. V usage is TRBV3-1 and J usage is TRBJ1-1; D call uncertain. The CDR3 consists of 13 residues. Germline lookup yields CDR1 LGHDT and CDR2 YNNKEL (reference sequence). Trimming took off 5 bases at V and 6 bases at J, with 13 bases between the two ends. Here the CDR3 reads CASSNYLNAEAFF. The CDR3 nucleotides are TGTGCCAGCAGCAACTACCTGAATGCTGAAGCTTTCTTT.

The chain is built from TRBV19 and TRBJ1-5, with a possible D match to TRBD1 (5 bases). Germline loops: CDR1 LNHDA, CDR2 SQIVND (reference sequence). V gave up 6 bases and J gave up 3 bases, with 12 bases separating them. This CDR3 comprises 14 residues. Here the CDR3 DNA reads TGTGCCAGTAGAGGGGCAGCCGCCAATCAGCCCCAGCATTTT. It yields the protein CASRGAAANQPQHF.

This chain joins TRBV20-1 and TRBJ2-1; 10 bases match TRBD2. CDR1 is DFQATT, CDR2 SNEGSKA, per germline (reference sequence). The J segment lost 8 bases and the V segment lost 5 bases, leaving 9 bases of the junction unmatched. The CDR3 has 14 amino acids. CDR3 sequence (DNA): TGCAGTGCTGGACTAGCGGAGGGGGAACATGAGCAGTTCTTC. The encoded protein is CSAGLAEGEHEQFF.